Listed below are T cell receptor beta chains from one sample, sequenced in a study of CD8 T cells in ankylosing spondylitis. TCRdb re-analysed the 5' RACE reads in MiXCR, keeping a single row per CDR3 protein. The table records 700,000 to 1,000,000 distinct CDR3 sequences, about 10% of them present only once. The sample consisted of blood, either unsorted or a sorted T cell fraction (not recorded which). These receptors were taken from a male donor with ankylosing spondylitis. CDR3s include the opening cysteine and the closing phenylalanine or tryptophan. A D gene is named only where the DNA matches it firmly. Size is stated for part of the rows, as once, few or many counts, or as a class when the clone is expanded.

>few|TRBJ2-5|TRBD1|TRBV5-4
TGTGCCAGCAGCTCGCCCAAGACAGGGGAAGAGACCCAGTACTTC
CASSSPKTGEETQYF
>few|TRBJ1-1|TRBD1|TRBV25-1
TGTGCCAGCAGGCCGGATACAGGGGATTCCACTGAAGCTTTCTTT
CASRPDTGDSTEAFF
>.|TRBJ1-6|.|TRBV4-2
TGTGCCAGCAGCCAAGATCGACAGTCCAATTCACCCCTCCACTTT
CASSQDRQSNSPLHF
>.|TRBJ2-5|.|TRBV2
TGTGCCAGCAGTGGAGCCTTGATGGAGACCCAGTACTTC
CASSGALMETQYF
>.|TRBJ2-7|TRBD1|TRBV20-1
TGCAGTGCACCGTACAGGGGTCTCCCTTACGAGCAGTACTTC
CSAPYRGLPYEQYF
>few|TRBJ2-3|TRBD1|TRBV24-1
TGTGCCACCAGTGCCCCCACGGACAGGGAAGATACGCAGTATTTT
CATSAPTDREDTQYF
>.|TRBJ2-6|.|TRBV4-1
TGCGCCAGCAGCCGCAATACGGACTCTGGGGCCAACGTCCTGACTTTC
CASSRNTDSGANVLTF
>few|TRBJ2-1|.|TRBV29-1
TGCAGCGTTGTCCTGGACTATATCTCCTACAATGAGCAGTTCTTC
CSVVLDYISYNEQFF
>.|TRBJ2-5|.|TRBV20-1
TGCAGTGCTAATGGACGCAGCCAAGAGACCCAGTACTTC
CSANGRSQETQYF
>.|TRBJ1-2|TRBD1|TRBV6-1
TGTGCCAGCAGTGAAATCGCCTTATCAGGGGGCGGAGGCTACACCTTC
CASSEIALSGGGGYTF
>many|TRBJ2-7|.|TRBV7-2
TGTGCCAGCAGCTTAGCCAGACAGTACGAGCAGTACTTC
CASSLARQYEQYF
>many|TRBJ2-3|.|TRBV29-1
TGCAGCGTATTAGGGGGGCCAGATACGCAGTATTTT
CSVLGGPDTQYF
>.|TRBJ2-3|.|TRBV7-2
TGTGCCAGCAGCTTAGAAATAGGGCCCGGGGATACGCAGTATTTT
CASSLEIGPGDTQYF
>many|TRBJ2-5|TRBD1|TRBV4-3
TGCGCCAGCAGGAAAGTGGGACAGGGGTTGGAAGAGACCCAGTACTTC
CASRKVGQGLEETQYF
>few|TRBJ1-2|TRBD1|TRBV20-1
TGCAGTGCTGTCCGGGACAGGGCGACCTATGGCTACACCTTC
CSAVRDRATYGYTF
>.|TRBJ2-1|TRBD2|TRBV2
TGTGCCAGCACGCGGGGAGTAGCGGGGTACAATGAGCAGTTCTTC
CASTRGVAGYNEQFF
>few|TRBJ1-2|.|TRBV6-5
TGTGCCAGCAGTAACAGACGAGGGGGCTACACCTTC
CASSNRRGGYTF
>.|TRBJ1-5|.|TRBV6-5
TGTGCCAGCAGTTACTCCCAGAGCAATCAGCCCCAGCATTTT
CASSYSQSNQPQHF
>.|TRBJ2-1|TRBD2|TRBV20-1
TGCTGTGCTAGAGATGGGAAAACTAGCGGAACCTACAATGAGCAGTTCTTC
CCARDGKTSGTYNEQFF
>.|TRBJ2-7|TRBD1|TRBV7-6
TGTGCCAGCAGCTCGGGGACAGGGAAGTTCTACGAGCAGTACTTC
CASSSGTGKFYEQYF
>many|TRBJ2-3|TRBD1|TRBV5-5
TGTGCCAGCAGCTCGACAGGGGAGGCTGATACGCAGTATTTT
CASSSTGEADTQYF
>.|TRBJ1-3|.|TRBV28
TGTGCCAGCAGTTTATACAGGGTCTCTGGAAACACCATATATTTT
CASSLYRVSGNTIYF
>many|TRBJ2-4|TRBD2|TRBV6-5
TGTGCCAGCAGCCCCGGGGGGATAAACATTCAGTACTTC
CASSPGGINIQYF
>few|TRBJ1-4|TRBD1|TRBV10-3
TGTGCCATCAGTGATTCCGGACAGGGGGACGAAAAACTGTTTTTT
CAISDSGQGDEKLFF
>many|TRBJ2-2|TRBD1|TRBV20-1
TGCAGTGCTAGAGCTTGGGACAGGGGAACCGGGGAGCTGTTTTTT
CSARAWDRGTGELFF
>.|TRBJ2-3|.|TRBV7-2
TGTGCCAGCAGCTTAGGTTCGGGGTACCGCACAGATACGCAGTATTTT
CASSLGSGYRTDTQYF
>.|TRBJ1-2|.|TRBV4-3
TGCGCCAGCAGCCAAGAACAAACGAACTATGGCTACACCTTC
CASSQEQTNYGYTF
>few|TRBJ1-6|.|TRBV4-3
TGCGCCAGCAGCCAAGTATGGGCCAATTCACCCCTCCACTTT
CASSQVWANSPLHF
>few|TRBJ2-2|TRBD2|TRBV4-3
TGCGCCAGCAGCCGCCGAGGGACTAGCACCGGGGAGCTGTTTTTT
CASSRRGTSTGELFF
>few|TRBJ2-5|.|TRBV20-1
TGCAGTGCTAGGGATCAGGGACATGCGACCCAGTACTTC
CSARDQGHATQYF
>few|TRBJ1-1|.|TRBV20-1
TGCAGTGCTAGAGCCGACATCGGGGCCTCAACTGAAGCTTTCTTT
CSARADIGASTEAFF
>few|TRBJ1-1|.|TRBV6-4
TGTGCCAGCAGTGTGGACAGAGGGAACACTGAAGCTTTCTTT
CASSVDRGNTEAFF
>once|TRBJ1-1|.|TRBV18
TGTGCCAGCTCACCAGCAGGGAAGTACACTGAAGCTTTCTTT
CASSPAGKYTEAFF
>many|TRBJ2-5|.|TRBV20-1
TGCAGTGCTAGGCCGAGGGAGACCCAGTACTTC
CSARPRETQYF
>few|TRBJ1-2|.|TRBV20-1
TGCAGTGCTAGAGACACGACGACAGCTAACTATGGCTACACCTTC
CSARDTTTANYGYTF
>few|TRBJ1-6|.|TRBV27
TGTGCCAGCAGTGGTCTCAGCGCAACGTTGAGCTCCTATAATTCACCCCTCCACTTT
CASSGLSATLSSYNSPLHF
>many|TRBJ1-2|TRBD1|TRBV6-1
TGTGCCAGCAGTGATCCCGGGACAGGGAACTATGGCTACACCTTC
CASSDPGTGNYGYTF
>many|TRBJ1-5|TRBD1|TRBV20-1
TGCAGTGCAAAGACAGGGGTGAGCAATCAGCCCCAGCATTTT
CSAKTGVSNQPQHF
>many|TRBJ2-7|.|TRBV12-3/TRBV12-4
TGTGCCAGCAGTCCCGCAGCGGAGGTCTACGAGCAGTACTTC
CASSPAAEVYEQYF
>many|TRBJ1-1|.|TRBV29-1
TGCAGCGTTGATCACCCGGAAGCTTTCTTT
CSVDHPEAFF
>.|TRBJ2-3|TRBD2|TRBV5-1
TGCGCCAGCAGCTTGGGGATAGCGGGAGAGACAGATACGCAGTATTTT
CASSLGIAGETDTQYF
>few|TRBJ2-1|.|TRBV4-1
TGCGCCAGCAGCCAAAGGATTCCCCGCAATGAGCAGTTCTTC
CASSQRIPRNEQFF
>few|TRBJ2-1|.|TRBV10-3
TGTGCCATCAGTGGTGGGACACGGGAGCAGTTCTTC
CAISGGTREQFF
>many|TRBJ2-5|.|TRBV20-1
TGCAGTGCTAGCCCCGCCGGGTCCCAAGAGACCCAGTACTTC
CSASPAGSQETQYF
>few|TRBJ1-1|.|TRBV24-1
TGTGCCACCAGTGACCGACTGAACACTGAAGCTTTCTTT
CATSDRLNTEAFF
>many|TRBJ2-7|.|TRBV20-1
TGCAGTGCTTCCGATCCGCGAGAGCAGTACTTC
CSASDPREQYF